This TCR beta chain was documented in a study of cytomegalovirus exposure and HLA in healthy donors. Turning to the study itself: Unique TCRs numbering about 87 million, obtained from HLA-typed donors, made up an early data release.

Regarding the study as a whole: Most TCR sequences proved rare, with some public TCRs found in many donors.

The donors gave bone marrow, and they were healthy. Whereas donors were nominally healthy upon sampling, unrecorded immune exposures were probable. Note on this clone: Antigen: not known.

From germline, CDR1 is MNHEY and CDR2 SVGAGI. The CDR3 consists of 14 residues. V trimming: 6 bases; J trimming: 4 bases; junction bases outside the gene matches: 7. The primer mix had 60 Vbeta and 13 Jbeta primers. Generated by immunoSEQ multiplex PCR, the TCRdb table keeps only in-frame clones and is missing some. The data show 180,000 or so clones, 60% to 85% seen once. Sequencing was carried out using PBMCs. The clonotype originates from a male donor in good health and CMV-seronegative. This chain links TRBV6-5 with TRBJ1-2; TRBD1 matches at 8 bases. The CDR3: CASRKGQVLYGYTF. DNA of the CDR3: TGTGCCAGCAGAAAGGGACAGGTTCTCTATGGCTACACCTTC.